The sequence of this TCR beta chain was determined in a study of blood T cell repertoires in COVID-19. Study-wide background: Collection of acute and convalescent COVID-19 samples took place in the United States, Italy and Spain.

Study processing details: Nucleated cell number was recorded as an estimate derived from reference gene primer amplification. Libraries were prepared by immunoSEQ multiplex PCR; TCRdb keeps only in-frame clonotypes and omits some of them. V and J calls and clone size follow that table, whereas D and trimming were derived from the DNA. This sample yields about 200,000 clones, of which about 82% are seen a single time; about 10% belongs to the top ten. The CDR3 loop spans 18 amino acids. J gave up 0 bases and V 7 bases, and 14 bases lay outside the gene matches. Germline CDR1 and CDR2: LNHNV and YYDKDF (reference sequence).

The chain links TRBV15 to TRBJ2-4; 8 bases line up with TRBD1. This TCR derives from a woman aged 80 or older with acute or convalescent COVID-19. The sequenced sample was peripheral blood. In nucleotides, the CDR3 is TGTGCCACCAAATTTGCAGGGGGCGCGTTTCTAGCCAAAAACATTCAGTACTTC. The encoded protein is CATKFAGGAFLAKNIQYF.